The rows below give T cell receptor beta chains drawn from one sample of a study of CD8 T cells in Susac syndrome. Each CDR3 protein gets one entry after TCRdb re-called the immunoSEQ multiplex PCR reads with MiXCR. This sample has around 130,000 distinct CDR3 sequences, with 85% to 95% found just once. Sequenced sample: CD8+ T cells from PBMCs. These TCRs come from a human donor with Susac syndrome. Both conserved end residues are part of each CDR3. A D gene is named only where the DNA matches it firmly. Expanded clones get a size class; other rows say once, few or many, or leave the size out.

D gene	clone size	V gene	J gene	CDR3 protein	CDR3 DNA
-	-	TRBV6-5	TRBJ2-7	CASSYSTGERPYEQYF	TGTGCCAGCAGTTACTCTACAGGAGAGCGTCCCTACGAGCAGTACTTC
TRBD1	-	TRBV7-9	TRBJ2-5	CASSRDSRETQYF	TGTGCCAGCAGCCGGGACAGTAGAGAGACCCAGTATTTC
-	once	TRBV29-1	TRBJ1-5	CSVEGNQPQHF	TGCAGCGTTGAAGGGAATCAGCCCCAGCATTTT
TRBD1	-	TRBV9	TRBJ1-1	CASSVGTGTMNTEAFF	TGTGCCAGCAGCGTAGGGACAGGAACCATGAACACTGAAGCTTTCTTT
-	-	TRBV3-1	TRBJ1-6	CASSQFVWGNPLNSPLHF	TGTGCCAGCAGCCAATTTGTATGGGGGAACCCTCTTAATTCACCCCTCCACTTT
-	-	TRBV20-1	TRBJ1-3	CSARGPLSGNTIYF	TGCAGTGCTAGGGGGCCTCTCTCTGGAAACACCATATATTTT
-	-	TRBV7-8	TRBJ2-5	CASSLLLAGEETQYF	TGTGCCAGCAGCTTATTGTTGGCAGGCGAAGAGACCCAGTACTTC
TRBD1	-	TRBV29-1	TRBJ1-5	CSVAGDRDAYSNQPQHF	TGCAGCGTTGCGGGGGACAGGGACGCCTATAGCAATCAGCCCCAGCATTTT
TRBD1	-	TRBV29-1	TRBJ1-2	CSAGQANYGYTF	TGCAGCGCTGGACAGGCTAACTATGGCTACACCTTC
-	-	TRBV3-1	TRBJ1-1	CASSQDSNRFTEAFF	TGTGCCAGCAGCCAAGATTCGAACAGGTTCACTGAAGCTTTCTTT
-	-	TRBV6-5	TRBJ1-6	CASSMGGALNSPLHF	TGTGCCAGCAGCATGGGGGGAGCGCTAAATTCACCCCTCCACTTT
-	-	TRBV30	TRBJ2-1	CAWRLMAGLGNEQFF	TGTGCCTGGAGGCTCATGGCAGGCTTGGGGAATGAGCAGTTCTTC
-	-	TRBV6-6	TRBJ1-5	CASSYVDQPQHF	TGTGCCAGCAGTTACGTCGATCAGCCCCAGCATTTT
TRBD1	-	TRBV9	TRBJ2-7	CASSETGGEQYF	TGTGCCAGCAGCGAAACAGGGGGCGAGCAGTACTTC
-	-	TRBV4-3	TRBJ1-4	CASSPRAPSWELFF	TGCGCCAGCAGCCCCCGGGCCCCCAGTTGGGAACTGTTTTTT